The 32 T cell receptor beta chains presented below share a single source sample, sequenced in a study of cytomegalovirus exposure and HLA in healthy donors. Primers for the PCR totalled 60 Vbeta and 13 Jbeta. The assay was immunoSEQ multiplex PCR, and TCRdb's table has in-frame clones only and misses some. The table shows approximately 130,000 clones, with over 70% occurring only once. Sequencing input: PBMCs. Every receptor here comes from a woman aged 55 to 70 in good health and CMV-seropositive.

The chain recombines TRBV5-4 with TRBJ1-2, with no clear D. V dropped 4 bases and J dropped 5 bases, with 18 bases sitting between them. The germline V gene encodes CDR1 SGHNT and CDR2 YYREEE (reference sequence). The CDR3 runs to 15 residues. The CDR3 reads CASSPQEGFVYGYTF. CDR3 DNA: TGTGCCAGCAGCCCCCAGGAGGGTTTTGTATATGGCTACACCTTC.

In this sample, this clone turned up once. This chain links TRBV14 with TRBJ2-5, with TRBD2 identical over 14 bases. The CDR3 is made up of 15 amino acids. CDR1 SGHDN and CDR2 FVKESK come from the germline V gene. V lost 5 bases to trimming and J lost 2 bases; unmatched junction nucleotides: 1. The CDR3, as DNA: TGTGCCAGCAGCGGACTAGCGGGGGGACAAGAGACCCAGTACTTC. It codes for CASSGLAGGQETQYF. Full variable domain (missing parts from reference TRBV14 and TRBJ2-5): EAGVTQFPSHSVIEKGQTVTLRCDPISGHDNLYWYRRVMGKEIKFLLHFVKESKQDESGMPNNRFLAERTGGTYSTLKVQPAELEDSGVYFCASSGLAGGQETQYFGPGTRLLVL.

The chain has TRBV7-6 and TRBJ1-3; 11 bases map to TRBD1. Germline V gives CDR1 SGHVS, CDR2 FNYEAQ. The CDR3 totals 16 residues. V lost 2 bases, J lost 2 bases, and 2 bases stayed unmatched. The DNA of the CDR3 is TGTGCCAGCAGCTTAACGGGACAGGGGGCTGGAAACACCATATATTTT. Translation gives CASSLTGQGAGNTIYF. Full variable domain (remainder filled in from reference TRBV7-6 and TRBJ1-3): GAGVSQSPRYKVTKRGQDVALRCDPISGHVSLYWYRQALGQGPEFLTYFNYEAQQDKSGLPNDRFSAERPEGSISTLTIQRTEQRDSAMYRCASSLTGQGAGNTIYFGEGSWLTVV.

J is TRBJ2-1 and V is TRBV27; TRBD2 agrees at 15 bases. The CDR3 sequence is 16 residues long. V lost 4 bases and J lost 6; bases outside the gene matches: 4. Germline CDR1 MNHEY, CDR2 SMNVEV (reference sequence). For the CDR3, the DNA is TGTGCCAGCAGTTCGGGACTAGCGGGGGGCCTCAATGAGCAGTTCTTC. Amino acids: CASSSGLAGGLNEQFF.

This clone has just one count. The chain couples TRBV6-6 to TRBJ1-2; TRBD1 is a possible D gene (6 bases). The CDR3 covers 14 residues. The germline gives CDR1 MNHNY, CDR2 SVGAGI (reference sequence). The V end lost 11 bases, the J end lost 5 bases, and 21 bases lay between the germline ends. The CDR3 sequence is CAGNSGGAWYGYTF. As DNA, the CDR3 is TGTGCCGGAAACTCGGGGGGCGCGTGGTATGGCTACACCTTC.

The V gene is TRBV5-5, the J gene TRBJ1-1; 10 bases are shared with TRBD1. The CDR3 has 15 amino acids. V lost 5 bases to trimming and J lost 5 bases; unmatched junction nucleotides: 9. Germline loops: CDR1 SGHKS, CDR2 YYEKEE (reference sequence). The CDR3 sequence is CASSSYRTGGTEAFF. DNA of the CDR3: TGTGCCAGCAGTAGCTACCGGACAGGGGGGACTGAAGCTTTCTTT.

This sequence joins TRBV7-8 and TRBJ2-5, with D possibly being TRBD2 (5 bases). Looked up from germline, CDR1 is SGHVS and CDR2 is FQNEAQ. The CDR3 contains 11 residues. The V end lost 1 base, the J end lost 11 bases, and 8 bases lay between the germline ends. The CDR3 loop reads CASSLVWEQYF. The CDR3 coding sequence is TGTGCCAGCAGCTTAGTGTGGGAGCAGTACTTC.

The J gene is TRBJ2-2, the V gene TRBV27; TRBD1 aligns across 7 bases. Per germline, CDR1 MNHEY and CDR2 SMNVEV (reference sequence). The CDR3 consists of 15 residues. V was clipped by 6 bases and J by 2 bases; unmatched bases: 6. The CDR3 protein is CASRPGQLNTGELFF. Here the CDR3 DNA reads TGTGCCAGCAGACCGGGACAGTTAAACACCGGGGAGCTGTTTTTT.

The V gene is TRBV25-1, the J gene TRBJ1-3; 7 bases match TRBD1. The CDR3 contains 14 residues. V lost 6 bases to trimming and J lost 4 bases; unmatched junction nucleotides: 6. Germline lookup yields CDR1 MGHDK and CDR2 SYGVNS. The CDR3 loop is CASRETGYGNTIYF. Here the CDR3 DNA reads TGTGCCAGCAGAGAGACAGGGTACGGAAACACCATATATTTT.

The chain links TRBV5-1 to TRBJ2-3; 7 bases are shared with TRBD1. V trimming: 5 bases; J trimming: 1 base; junction bases outside the gene matches: 4. CDR3 length equals 14 residues. Germline V gene sequence: CDR1 SGHRS, CDR2 YFSETQ. As DNA, the CDR3 is TGCGCCAGCAGTCCCGGGACAGGCACAGATACGCAGTATTTT. Protein: CASSPGTGTDTQYF. Complete variable domain (other parts from reference TRBV5-1 and TRBJ2-3): KAGVTQTPRYLIKTRGQQVTLSCSPISGHRSVSWYQQTPGQGLQFLFEYFSETQRNKGNFPGRFSGRQFSNSRSEMNVSTLELGDSALYLCASSPGTGTDTQYFGPGTRLTVL.

V usage is TRBV19 and J usage is TRBJ1-1, with TRBD1 as a possible D gene (5 bases). The CDR3 is 13 amino acids. Germline-derived CDR1 and CDR2 are LNHDA and SQIVND (reference sequence). With 7 bases removed from V and 3 bases from J, the gap between germline ends came to 12 bases. The chain's CDR3 is CASTPPGDTEAFF. For the CDR3, the DNA is TGTGCCAGTACCCCCCCGGGGGACACTGAAGCTTTCTTT.

This chain uses TRBV10-2 with TRBJ1-1; 7 positions agree with TRBD1. V lost 6 bases and J lost 1; bases outside the gene matches: 8. The germline V gene encodes CDR1 WSHSY and CDR2 SAAADI. The CDR3 consists of 15 residues. The CDR3 region has the DNA TGCGCCAGCAGCAACGCTAGGACAGGGAACACTGAAGCTTTCTTT. Residues: CASSNARTGNTEAFF.

This clone has just a few counts. The chain carries TRBV6-6 and TRBJ2-7, with 8 bases that match TRBD1. In germline, CDR1 is MNHNY, CDR2 SVGAGI (reference sequence). The CDR3 spans 15 residues. Losses at the gene ends were 5 bases for V and 6 bases for J; bases not matched to a gene: 12. CDR3 sequence reads: CASSKSGQGEGEQYF. CDR3 coding DNA: TGTGCCAGCAGTAAATCCGGACAGGGTGAGGGCGAGCAGTACTTC.

The chain has TRBV6-5 and TRBJ2-7, with TRBD1 identical over 7 bases. The junction had 10 bases not matched to a gene; V was cut back by 6 bases and J by 2 bases. CDR3 length equals 15 residues. Germline CDR1 is MNHEY and CDR2 is SVGAGI. CDR3: CASRNRMTGTYEQYF. Here the CDR3 DNA reads TGTGCCAGCAGAAACAGGATGACAGGGACCTACGAGCAGTACTTC.

This chain connects TRBV5-1 to TRBJ1-1; D unclear. CDR1 and CDR2 (germline): SGHRS, YFSETQ. V dropped 0 bases and J dropped 0 bases, with 15 bases sitting between them. This CDR3 contains 17 residues. As DNA, the CDR3 is TGCGCCAGCAGCTTGGATGGCCGAATCCGAATGAACACTGAAGCTTTCTTT. Translating gives CASSLDGRIRMNTEAFF.

A remark on this clone: This sample also contains other DNA sequences that code for the same CDR3. The rearrangement uses TRBV5-1 and TRBJ2-5; D possibly corresponds to TRBD2 (5 bases). V gave up 5 bases and J gave up 5 bases, with 13 bases separating them. This CDR3 contains 13 residues. CDR1 SGHRS and CDR2 YFSETQ come from the germline V gene. The CDR3 region is CASRGGPGETQYF. CDR3 DNA sequence: TGCGCCAGCAGAGGAGGTCCGGGGGAGACCCAGTACTTC.

V is TRBV18 and J is TRBJ1-2; perhaps TRBD1 as D (6 bases). CDR1 and CDR2 from the germline V gene are KGHSH and LQKENI. Trimming cost V 6 bases and J 1 base, with 12 bases left between them. The CDR3 is 14 residues long. CDR3 sequence: CASSLGQFNYGYTF. CDR3 bases: TGTGCCAGCTCCCTCGGACAGTTTAACTATGGCTACACCTTC.

V is TRBV5-1 and J is TRBJ2-3; D might be TRBD1 (5 bases). V shed 4 bases and J shed 6 bases, with 12 bases lying between them. Per the germline V gene, CDR1 is SGHRS and CDR2 is YFSETQ. The CDR3 is 13 amino acids. As DNA, the CDR3 is TGCGCCAGCAGCCCGACAGTCAGGGATACGCAGTATTTT. It yields the protein CASSPTVRDTQYF. The whole variable domain, remainder taken from reference TRBV5-1 and TRBJ2-3, is KAGVTQTPRYLIKTRGQQVTLSCSPISGHRSVSWYQQTPGQGLQFLFEYFSETQRNKGNFPGRFSGRQFSNSRSEMNVSTLELGDSALYLCASSPTVRDTQYFGPGTRLTVL.

The chain employs TRBV19 and TRBJ1-6; D is perhaps TRBD1 (6 bases). The CDR3 has 17 residues. The V gene's germline CDR1 is LNHDA and CDR2 SQIVND (reference sequence). Trimming removed 10 bases from V and 0 bases from J, with 19 bases in between. The CDR3 DNA follows: TGTGCCACCCGCCCGGGCAGGGGAGACTCCTATAATTCACCCCTCCACTTT. Residues: CATRPGRGDSYNSPLHF. Using reference TRBV19 and TRBJ1-6 for the parts outside the CDR3, the full variable domain is DGGITQSPKYLFRKEGQNVTLSCEQNLNHDAMYWYRQDPGQGLRLIYYSQIVNDFQKGDIAEGYSVSREKKESFPLTVTSAQKNPTAFYLCATRPGRGDSYNSPLHFGNGTRLTVT.

This sequence joins TRBV10-3 and TRBJ1-1; 7 positions agree with TRBD1. Germline assignment: CDR1 ENHRY and CDR2 SYGVKD. The CDR3 totals 15 residues. The junction had 7 bases not matched to a gene; V was cut back by 5 bases and J by 1 base. The CDR3 sequence is CAISRQGPSNTEAFF. The CDR3 region has the DNA TGTGCCATCAGTAGACAGGGACCGTCGAACACTGAAGCTTTCTTT.

The rearrangement links TRBV28 to TRBJ1-6; 7 bases agree with TRBD1. The V segment lost 8 bases and the J segment 7 bases; nucleotides outside the gene matches: 5. Germline V lookup: CDR1 MDHEN, CDR2 SYDVKM. The CDR3 loop spans 13 amino acids. This chain's CDR3 is CASRTGGNSPLHF. CDR3 nucleotides: TGTGCCAGCCGGACAGGCGGGAATTCACCCCTCCACTTT.

This chain links TRBV5-1 with TRBJ1-6; D is possibly TRBD1 (6 bases). Germline V lookup: CDR1 SGHRS, CDR2 YFSETQ. Trimming took 0 bases from V and 9 from J, leaving 16 bases between them. This CDR3 region has 16 residues. The CDR3 loop is CASSLVSGQGGSPLHF. The DNA of the CDR3 is TGCGCCAGCAGCTTGGTTTCGGGACAAGGAGGTTCACCCCTCCACTTT.

This chain links TRBV6-1 with TRBJ1-5; perhaps TRBD1 as D (6 bases). Trimming cost V 8 bases and J 0 bases, with 11 bases left between them. This CDR3 is 14 amino acids long. Germline V lookup: CDR1 MNHNS, CDR2 SASEGT. The DNA of the CDR3 is TGTGCCAGCTCCGAAGGGGGTAGCAATCAGCCCCAGCATTTT. Translating it yields CASSEGGSNQPQHF.

The chain employs TRBV7-8 and TRBJ1-1; D uncertain. The V gene's germline CDR1 is SGHVS and CDR2 FQNEAQ. V lost 0 bases and J lost 3, with 8 bases in between. This CDR3 region has 14 residues. This chain's CDR3 is CASSLAREYTEAFF. DNA of the CDR3: TGTGCCAGCAGCTTAGCGCGGGAGTACACTGAAGCTTTCTTT. Using reference TRBV7-8 and TRBJ1-1 for the parts outside the CDR3, the full variable domain is GAGVSQSPRYKVAKRGQDVALRCDPISGHVSLFWYQQALGQGPEFLTYFQNEAQLDKSGLPSDRFFAERPEGSVSTLKIQRTQQEDSAVYLCASSLAREYTEAFFGQGTRLTVV.

This clone was seen a single time. The CDR3 DNA follows: TGTGCCATCACCGAACAGGGAGACTATGGCTACACCTTC. It specifies CAITEQGDYGYTF. The V gene is TRBV10-3, the J gene TRBJ1-2, with D possibly being TRBD1 (6 bases). Germline CDR1 reads ENHRY; CDR2 reads SYGVKD. The V end lost 7 bases, the J end lost 3 bases, and 12 bases lay between the germline ends. The CDR3 sequence is 13 residues long.

The chain couples TRBV5-1 to TRBJ1-1, with no clear D. V lost 7 bases to trimming and J lost 11 bases, with 15 bases between them. The CDR3 contains 11 residues. Germline-derived CDR1 and CDR2 are SGHRS and YFSETQ. The CDR3 coding sequence is TGCGCCAGCTCCGGCGAGGGAGACGCTTTCTTT. Its translation: CASSGEGDAFF.

The chain is built from TRBV10-3 and TRBJ1-1, with D possibly TRBD1 on 5 matching bases. This CDR3 contains 14 residues. The V and J ends lost 10 bases and 3 bases respectively, with 18 bases between them. Germline loops: CDR1 ENHRY, CDR2 SYGVKD. CDR3 in DNA: TGTGCCACCACCGAAACAGGTAGGGACACTGAAGCTTTCTTT. This codes for CATTETGRDTEAFF.

In DNA form, the CDR3 reads TGTGCCAGCAGCTTAGATGGGGCCGGAATCAATTCACCCCTCCACTTT. This gives the protein CASSLDGAGINSPLHF. The chain employs TRBV7-2 and TRBJ1-6; D might be TRBD1 (5 bases). The CDR3 consists of 16 residues. Per germline, CDR1 SGHTA and CDR2 FQGNSA. Trimming removed 1 base from V and 7 bases from J, with 14 bases in between.

This clone was recorded a few times. The chain links TRBV9 to TRBJ2-5; 9 positions agree with TRBD1. CDR1 SGDLS and CDR2 YYNGEE come from the germline V gene. The CDR3 covers 14 residues. With 3 bases clipped from V and 7 bases from J, the junction kept 7 bases outside the gene matches. CDR3 residues: CASSETGGPGTQYF. CDR3 nucleotide sequence: TGTGCCAGCAGCGAAACAGGGGGCCCTGGGACCCAGTACTTC. Full variable domain (missing parts from reference TRBV9 and TRBJ2-5): DSGVTQTPKHLITATGQRVTLRCSPRSGDLSVYWYQQSLDQGLQFLIQYYNGEERAKGNILERFSAQQFPDLHSELNLSSLELGDSALYFCASSETGGPGTQYFGPGTRLLVL.

The chain joins TRBV5-6 to TRBJ1-6; 9 nucleotides match TRBD1. The junction had 9 bases not matched to a gene; V was cut back by 7 bases and J by 7 bases. CDR3 length: 15 amino acids. The germline CDR1 and CDR2 sequences are SGHDT and YYEEEE. The CDR3 nucleotides are TGTGCCAGCCGTGTAATAGGGACAGGGAATTCACCCCTCCACTTT. Translating it yields CASRVIGTGNSPLHF. The whole variable domain, filled in from reference TRBV5-6 and TRBJ1-6, reads DAGVTQSPTHLIKTRGQQVTLRCSPKSGHDTVSWYQQALGQGPQFIFQYYEEEERQRGNFPDRFSGHQFPNYSSELNVNALLLGDSALYLCASRVIGTGNSPLHFGNGTRLTVT.

In DNA, the CDR3 is TGTGCCAGCAGTGAGGGGGGGGCTCAGCCCCAGCATTTT. Translation: CASSEGGAQPQHF. This sequence joins TRBV25-1 and TRBJ1-5; the D gene is possibly TRBD1 (6 bases). CDR3 length: 13 amino acids. V was cut by 3 bases and J by 6 bases, with 9 bases left in between. Germline V gene data show CDR1 as MGHDK and CDR2 as SYGVNS.

The chain recombines TRBV7-9 with TRBJ1-1, with D possibly being TRBD1 (6 bases). CDR1 is SEHNR, CDR2 FQNEAQ, per germline (reference sequence). Trimming pared 1 base from V and 5 bases from J, leaving 11 bases between. This CDR3 contains 14 residues. This chain's CDR3 is CASSLGTQGTEAFF. The CDR3 bases are TGTGCCAGCAGCTTAGGTACTCAGGGGACTGAAGCTTTCTTT.